These 19 T cell receptor beta chains came from one sample sequenced in a study of blood T cells in healthy people across ages. Combining a sample-barcoded 5' primer with a J-beta primer mix, a second PCR ran for roughly 6 to 12 cycles. A single record per CDR3 protein comes from TCRdb applying MiXCR to the 5' RACE reads. Here the sample spans 700,000 or so distinct CDR3 sequences, 22% being singletons. Sequencing used blood. The receptors here all came from a man between 65 and 80 years old in good health.

This clonotype has more than one count but fewer than ten. The gene calls are TRBV4-1 and TRBJ2-5; either TRBD1 or TRBD2 may supply D (5 bases each). Trimming shortened V by 0 bases and J by 5 bases, and 22 bases separated the two germline ends. The CDR3 consists of 18 residues. From germline, CDR1 is MGHRA and CDR2 YSYEKL. The CDR3 DNA is TGCGCCAGCAGCCAAGAAAGCGGCGGCGCAGGGCCTCGGGAGACCCAGTACTTC. Translated: CASSQESGGAGPRETQYF.

The gene calls are TRBV10-3 and TRBJ2-1; tentatively, D is TRBD1 (5 bases). The length of the CDR3 is 12 residues. Per the germline V gene, CDR1 is ENHRY and CDR2 is SYGVKD. Trimming stripped 4 bases from V and 9 bases from J, with 10 bases between. Here the CDR3 reads CAISVGQGEQFF. Written as DNA, the CDR3 is TGTGCCATCAGTGTTGGGCAGGGTGAGCAGTTCTTC.

This clonotype came up a few times. This sequence joins TRBV20-1 and TRBJ2-3, with TRBD2 identical over 10 bases. Losses at the gene ends were 6 bases for V and 0 bases for J; bases not matched to a gene: 18. This CDR3 is built from 19 residues. CDR1 and CDR2 from the germline V gene are DFQATT and SNEGSKA (reference sequence). CDR3 coding DNA: TGCAGTGCCAACCTGGGCAGGGGAAGGACTAGCGGTAGCACAGATACGCAGTATTTT. This sequence encodes CSANLGRGRTSGSTDTQYF.

J is TRBJ1-1 and V is TRBV11-2; 9 nucleotides line up with TRBD1. The junction had 16 bases not matched to a gene; V was cut back by 7 bases and J by 4 bases. Germline CDR1 reads SGHAT; CDR2 reads FQNNGV. The CDR3 sequence is 17 residues long. CDR3 amino acids: CASTATRTGAILTEAFF. CDR3 DNA: TGTGCCAGCACCGCTACCCGGACAGGGGCAATTCTCACTGAAGCTTTCTTT.

This clonotype appeared many times. V is TRBV12-3 or TRBV12-4 and J is TRBJ1-1; 7 bases match TRBD1. Trimming at V came to 6 bases and at J to 0 bases, leaving 1 base not matched to a gene. The CDR3 runs to 13 residues. CDR3 bases: TGTGCCAGCAGAGGACAGGTGAACACTGAAGCTTTCTTT. Amino acids: CASRGQVNTEAFF.

The genes are TRBV29-1 and TRBJ2-1; D is perhaps TRBD2 (5 bases). This CDR3 spans 14 amino acids. V lost 5 bases to trimming and J lost 1 base, with 12 bases between them. The germline V gene has CDR1 SQVTM and CDR2 ANQGSEA. CDR3 loop: CSVQWRGSYNEQFF. The CDR3 DNA follows: TGCAGCGTTCAGTGGAGAGGGTCCTACAATGAGCAGTTCTTC.

The sample holds a few counts of this clonotype. The gene calls are TRBV11-2 and TRBJ2-3, with 10 bases lining up with TRBD2. There are 16 residues in the CDR3. V was pared by 1 base and J by 4 bases, with 5 bases of the junction left unmatched. Germline V lookup: CDR1 SGHAT, CDR2 FQNNGV. The CDR3 nucleotides read TGTGCCAGCAGCTTAGTAGCGGGGGGTATGGCAGATACGCAGTATTTT. This sequence encodes CASSLVAGGMADTQYF.

The V gene is TRBV6-5, the J gene TRBJ1-3, with D hard to call. This CDR3 spans 14 amino acids. The germline V gene has CDR1 MNHEY and CDR2 SVGAGI. V shed 4 bases and J shed 4 bases, with 11 bases lying between them. The CDR3 DNA is TGTGCCAGCAGTTCTCCCCCCGCGGGAAACACCATATATTTT. As protein: CASSSPPAGNTIYF.

This clonotype was seen only a few times. The chain joins TRBV7-6 to TRBJ2-5; D may be TRBD1 (5 bases). This CDR3 contains 15 residues. Per the germline V gene, CDR1 is SGHVS and CDR2 is FNYEAQ. The V and J ends lost 7 bases and 5 bases respectively, with 20 bases between them. The CDR3 DNA reads TGTGCCAGCACCACTACCTTGGGGCGCCGGGAGACCCAGTACTTC. It translates to CASTTTLGRRETQYF.

This clonotype was picked up many times. The chain carries TRBV12-3 or TRBV12-4 and TRBJ2-1; D not resolved. The CDR3 runs to 13 residues. The V gene lost 5 bases and the J gene lost 4 bases, with 9 bases spanning the gap. CDR3 nucleotide sequence: TGTGCCAGCAGTCCCCTCCCTTACAATGAGCAGTTCTTC. It codes for CASSPLPYNEQFF.

The CDR3 DNA is TGCAGTGCTAGAGATGTATTGACATCGCGGGAGACCCAGTACTTC. This sequence encodes CSARDVLTSRETQYF. V gene TRBV20-1 combines with J gene TRBJ2-5; D not certain. Germline CDR1 is DFQATT and CDR2 is SNEGSKA (reference sequence). Trimming removed 0 bases from V and 5 bases from J, with 16 bases in between. This CDR3 has 15 amino acids.

The V and J genes are TRBV6-5 and TRBJ1-4; no clear D gene. This CDR3 has 16 amino acids. V lost 4 bases and J 4 bases, leaving 16 bases between the germline ends. The germline gives CDR1 MNHEY, CDR2 SVGAGI. CDR3 amino acids: CASSSEPGPSNEKLFF. The CDR3 region has the DNA TGTGCCAGCAGTTCTGAACCGGGCCCAAGTAATGAAAAACTGTTTTTT.

The V gene is TRBV12-3 or TRBV12-4, the J gene TRBJ2-7; 8 bases fit TRBD1. The ends lost 6 bases at V and 4 bases at J; junction bases unmatched: 5. The CDR3 totals 13 residues. CDR3 residues: CASRFQGAYEQYF. The DNA for the CDR3 is TGTGCCAGCAGGTTCCAGGGGGCTTACGAGCAGTACTTC.

This sequence joins TRBV4-1 and TRBJ2-2; D possibly corresponds to TRBD2 (6 bases). This CDR3 contains 14 residues. V lost 7 bases to trimming and J lost 5 bases, with 14 bases between them. Germline loops: CDR1 MGHRA, CDR2 YSYEKL. The DNA of the CDR3 is TGCGCCAGCACCCTAGCGTCGGGGACCGGGGAGCTGTTTTTT. Protein: CASTLASGTGELFF.

The gene calls are TRBV11-2 and TRBJ1-4; TRBD1 is a possible D gene (5 bases). From germline, CDR1 is SGHAT and CDR2 FQNNGV. The CDR3 totals 17 residues. Trimming took off 2 bases at V and 8 bases at J, with 21 bases between the two ends. The CDR3 nucleotides read TGTGCCAGCAGCTTAACCGTGCGGGACTCAAAGAAAGAAAAACTGTTTTTT. Its translation is CASSLTVRDSKKEKLFF.

This clonotype was counted only a few times. This chain joins TRBV4-2 and TRBJ2-6, with D tentatively TRBD1 (5 bases). Germline CDR1 is LGHNA and CDR2 is YNFKEQ. Trimming stripped 4 bases from V and 1 base from J, with 14 bases between. The CDR3 extends over 17 amino acids. The CDR3 region has the DNA TGTGCCAGCAGCCGGAACCTAGGGGCATCTGGGGCCAACGTCCTGACTTTC. This sequence encodes CASSRNLGASGANVLTF.

The chain employs TRBV28 and TRBJ2-2; 7 positions agree with TRBD1. V shed 3 bases, J shed 0 bases, and the junction held 4 bases outside the gene matches. This CDR3 is built from 16 residues. The V gene's germline CDR1 is MDHEN and CDR2 SYDVKM. The CDR3 spells CASSFPGTANTGELFF. The DNA for the CDR3 is TGTGCCAGCAGTTTCCCCGGGACAGCGAACACCGGGGAGCTGTTTTTT.

This clonotype appeared a few times. The CDR3 region has the DNA TGCAGTGCAGGGACAGGGGGAAGTTACTATGGCTACACCTTC. This sequence encodes CSAGTGGSYYGYTF. This rearrangement joins TRBV20-1 to TRBJ1-2; 11 bases agree with TRBD1. The germline gives CDR1 DFQATT, CDR2 SNEGSKA (reference sequence). Germline trimming cut 6 bases from V and 3 bases from J; bases unmatched to any gene: 6. CDR3 length equals 14 residues.

This chain joins TRBV5-1 and TRBJ2-4; D gene uncertain. CDR1 and CDR2 from the germline V gene are SGHRS and YFSETQ. CDR3 size: 13 residues. V was cut by 0 bases and J by 5 bases, with 6 bases left in between. CDR3 coding DNA: TGCGCCAGCAGCTTGGGTTCTGAAAACATTCAGTACTTC. Amino acids: CASSLGSENIQYF.